The 9 T cell receptor beta chains listed next were all sequenced from one sample in a study of lymphopenia after photon versus proton radiotherapy. Generated by immunoSEQ multiplex PCR, the TCRdb table keeps only in-frame clones and is missing some. The table includes some 26,000 clones, under 85% detected once. Sequences were derived from peripheral blood, sampled from a patient treated with photon-based radiotherapy. These receptors all come from a woman between 50 and 59 years old with pancreatic cancer.

The chain combines TRBV6-6 with TRBJ1-1, with 7 nucleotides matching TRBD1. V gave up 5 bases and J gave up 8 bases; unmatched junction bases: 5. Germline V lookup: CDR1 MNHNY, CDR2 SVGAGI (reference sequence). CDR3 length equals 12 residues. CDR3 residues: CASSTGVMEAFF. The DNA for the CDR3 is TGTGCCAGCAGTACAGGGGTAATGGAAGCTTTCTTT.

The chain is built from TRBV6-5 and TRBJ2-7, with D perhaps assigned TRBD1 or TRBD2 (5 bases each). Trimming removed 3 bases from V and 4 bases from J, with 10 bases in between. This CDR3 has 13 residues. CDR1 is MNHEY, CDR2 SVGAGI, per germline. The CDR3 protein is CASSYVGTYEQYF. For the CDR3, the DNA is TGTGCCAGCAGTTATGTCGGGACGTACGAGCAGTACTTC.

V usage is TRBV9 and J usage is TRBJ2-1, with D tentatively TRBD2 (6 bases). The V end was cut by 4 bases, the J end by 0 bases, with 14 bases between. This CDR3 has 16 residues. From germline, CDR1 is SGDLS and CDR2 YYNGEE. CDR3 nucleotide sequence: TGTGCCAGCAGCCTTCGGGACTGGAGCTCCTACAATGAGCAGTTCTTC. Its translation is CASSLRDWSSYNEQFF.

The chain recombines TRBV6-6 with TRBJ1-6, with a possible D match to TRBD1 (5 bases). From germline, CDR1 is MNHNY and CDR2 SVGAGI (reference sequence). Trimming cost V 5 bases and J 10 bases, with 12 bases left between them. The CDR3 loop spans 13 amino acids. Here the CDR3 reads CASSQGEGSPLHF. CDR3 DNA sequence: TGTGCCAGCAGTCAGGGAGAAGGGTCACCCCTCCACTTT.

V is TRBV2 and J is TRBJ1-2; D gene unclear. This CDR3 has 13 residues. The germline gives CDR1 SNHLY, CDR2 FYNNEI. Trimming removed 8 bases at V and 8 bases at J, with 18 bases between. This CDR3 is CASSVAQGMGYTF. The CDR3 nucleotides are TGTGCCAGCTCAGTCGCCCAAGGTATGGGCTACACCTTC. The complete variable domain, with remaining parts taken from reference TRBV2 and TRBJ1-2, reads EPEVTQTPSHQVTQMGQEVILRCVPISNHLYFYWYRQILGQKVEFLVSFYNNEISEKSEIFDDQFSVERPDGSNFTLKIRSTKLEDSAMYFCASSVAQGMGYTFGSGTRLTVV.

The V and J genes are TRBV7-2 and TRBJ2-7; 14 nucleotides line up with TRBD2. CDR3 length: 18 residues. Trimming removed 5 bases from V and 3 bases from J; junction bases left unmatched: 12. The germline CDR1 and CDR2 sequences are SGHTA and FQGNSA. CDR3 DNA sequence: TGTGCCAGCAGCGCCCGCCCAGGACTAGCGGGAGGAGGCTACGAGCAGTACTTC. Protein: CASSARPGLAGGGYEQYF.

The CDR3 is CASSLFISGGFYEQYF. The DNA of the CDR3 is TGTGCCAGCAGTTTATTCATCTCAGGGGGCTTTTACGAGCAGTACTTC. This chain connects TRBV28 to TRBJ2-7; TRBD1 matches 8 bases. Germline-derived CDR1 and CDR2 are MDHEN and SYDVKM. With 1 base clipped from V and 4 bases from J, the junction kept 9 bases outside the gene matches. This CDR3 is 16 amino acids long.

The J gene is TRBJ1-5, the V gene TRBV5-1; D ambiguous. Between the trimmed V and J ends, which lost 4 bases and 8 bases, there was a span of 7 bases. The length of the CDR3 is 11 residues. Per germline, CDR1 SGHRS and CDR2 YFSETQ. The CDR3 DNA reads TGCGCCAGCAGCCTCCCCGAGCCCCAGCATTTT. Its translation: CASSLPEPQHF.

This chain joins TRBV5-1 and TRBJ2-7; 7 bases are shared with TRBD1. CDR1 SGHRS and CDR2 YFSETQ come from the germline V gene. With 4 bases clipped from V and 2 bases from J, the junction kept 3 bases outside the gene matches. This CDR3 spans 13 amino acids. CDR3: CASSQTGTYEQYF. CDR3 sequence (DNA): TGCGCCAGCAGCCAGACAGGGACCTACGAGCAGTACTTC.